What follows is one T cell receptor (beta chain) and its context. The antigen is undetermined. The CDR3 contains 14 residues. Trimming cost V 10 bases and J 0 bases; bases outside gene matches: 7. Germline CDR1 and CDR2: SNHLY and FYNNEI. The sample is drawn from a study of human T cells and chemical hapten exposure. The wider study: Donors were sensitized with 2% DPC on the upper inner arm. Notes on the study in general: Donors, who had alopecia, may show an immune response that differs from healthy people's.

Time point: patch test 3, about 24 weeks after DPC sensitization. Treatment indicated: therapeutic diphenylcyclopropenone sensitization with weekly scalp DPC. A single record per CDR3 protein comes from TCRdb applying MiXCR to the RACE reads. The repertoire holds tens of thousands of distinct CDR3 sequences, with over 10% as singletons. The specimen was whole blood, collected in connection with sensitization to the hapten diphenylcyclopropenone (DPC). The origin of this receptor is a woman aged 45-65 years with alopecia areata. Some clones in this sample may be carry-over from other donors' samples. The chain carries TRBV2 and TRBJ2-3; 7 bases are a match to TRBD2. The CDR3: CANKRDPSTDTQYF. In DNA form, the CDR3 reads TGTGCCAACAAGCGGGACCCGAGCACAGATACGCAGTATTTT.